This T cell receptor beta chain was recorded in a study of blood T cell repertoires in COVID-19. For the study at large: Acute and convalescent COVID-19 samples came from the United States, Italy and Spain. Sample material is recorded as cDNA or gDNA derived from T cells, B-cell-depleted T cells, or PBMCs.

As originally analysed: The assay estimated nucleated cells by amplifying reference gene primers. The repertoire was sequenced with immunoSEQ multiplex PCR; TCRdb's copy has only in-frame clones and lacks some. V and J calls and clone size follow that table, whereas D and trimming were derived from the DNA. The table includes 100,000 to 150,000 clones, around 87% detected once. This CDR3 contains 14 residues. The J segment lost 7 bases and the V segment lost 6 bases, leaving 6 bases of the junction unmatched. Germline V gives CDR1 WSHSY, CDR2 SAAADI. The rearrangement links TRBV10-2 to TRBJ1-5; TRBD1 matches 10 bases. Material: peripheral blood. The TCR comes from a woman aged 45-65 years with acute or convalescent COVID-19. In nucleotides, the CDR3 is TGCGCCAGCAGCCGGGACAGGGGAAGACAGCCCCAGCATTTT. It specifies CASSRDRGRQPQHF.